Listed below are T cell receptor beta chains from one sample, sequenced in a study of somatic mutations in cytotoxic T cells in rheumatoid arthritis. Generated by immunoSEQ multiplex PCR, the TCRdb table keeps only in-frame clones and is missing some. The sample contains about 19,000 clones, around 85% of which appear only once. Sequencing was done on a sample of CD8+ T cells sorted from blood. The receptor source for this set is a woman in her thirties or forties with rheumatoid arthritis. CDR3s include the opening cysteine and the closing phenylalanine or tryptophan. Fields, in order: V gene, clone size, D gene, J gene, CDR3 DNA, CDR3 protein. D genes are given only for firm matches. Expanded clones get a size class; other rows say once, few or many, or leave the size out.

TRBV5-1	.	.	TRBJ2-1	TGCGCCAGCAGCTCCGGACTCCGATCTGGAAATGAGCAGTTCTTC	CASSSGLRSGNEQFF
TRBV27	.	.	TRBJ1-5	TGTGCCAGCAGTTTATCGTGGGGGCAAAGCAATCAGCCCCAGCATTTT	CASSLSWGQSNQPQHF
TRBV5-4	.	.	TRBJ1-1	TGTGCCAGCAGCAGAACCAGGAACACTGAAGCTTTCTTT	CASSRTRNTEAFF
TRBV5-8	.	.	TRBJ2-7	TGTGCCAGCAGCTTGACCGGGACTCCCGTCTACGAGCAGTACTTC	CASSLTGTPVYEQYF
TRBV27	.	.	TRBJ2-7	TGTGCCAGCAGTTTATCAGGGGGAAGCTCCTACGAGCAGTACTTC	CASSLSGGSSYEQYF
TRBV14	.	.	TRBJ2-5	TGTGCCAGCAGCCAAGACTTGATAGGACTTAGAGAGACCCAGTACTTC	CASSQDLIGLRETQYF
TRBV6-5	.	TRBD1	TRBJ1-5	TGTGCCAGCAGCCCAGGGGGTAATCAGCCCCAGCATTTT	CASSPGGNQPQHF
TRBV4-1	.	.	TRBJ2-7	TGCGCCAGCAGCTCTTTGGACAGCTACGAGCAGTACTTC	CASSSLDSYEQYF
TRBV7-9	.	.	TRBJ2-7	TGTGCCAGCAGCTCTGACAGCAACTACGAGCAGTACTTC	CASSSDSNYEQYF
TRBV25-1	.	.	TRBJ2-7	TGTGCCAGCATGGAGGCGGGGTACGAGCAGTACTTC	CASMEAGYEQYF
TRBV5-1	.	TRBD1	TRBJ2-3	TGCGCCAGCAACCTCCCACGGCAGGGGGGCACAGATACGCAGTATTTT	CASNLPRQGGTDTQYF
TRBV6-5	.	TRBD1	TRBJ1-1	TGTGCCAGCAGCGTAGGGGGCGCGAGGACTGAAGCTTTCTTT	CASSVGGARTEAFF
TRBV13	.	.	TRBJ2-7	TGTGCCAGCAGCAGGGGGGGGGACTCCTACGAGCAGTACTTC	CASSRGGDSYEQYF
TRBV29-1	.	.	TRBJ1-1	TGCAGCGTTGAACCGGACAGACCCCAGGACCTCTTT	CSVEPDRPQDLF
TRBV11-2	.	TRBD1	TRBJ2-7	TGTGCCAGCAGCTCCGGGACAGGGGAGGGCTACGAGCAGTACTTC	CASSSGTGEGYEQYF
TRBV5-1	.	TRBD2	TRBJ2-2	TGCGCCAGCAGCTCCCCTGCGGGGGGGCTCGGAACCGGGGAGCTGTTTTTT	CASSSPAGGLGTGELFF
TRBV4-1	.	TRBD2	TRBJ2-3	TGCGCCAGCAGCCCCCTAGCGGGTGTCACAGATACGCAGTATTTT	CASSPLAGVTDTQYF
TRBV18	.	TRBD1	TRBJ2-1	TGTGCCAGCTTCGGCGACAGGGGGAATAGTGAGCAGTTCTTC	CASFGDRGNSEQFF
TRBV7-8	.	.	TRBJ1-3	TGTGCCAGCAGCTTAACAGGGATTGGAAACACCATATATTTT	CASSLTGIGNTIYF
TRBV27	.	TRBD1	TRBJ1-1	TGTGCCAGCAGTCCAGACAGGGCGACCAGTTCGAACACTGAAGCTTTCTTT	CASSPDRATSSNTEAFF
TRBV4-1	.	.	TRBJ1-2	TGCGCCAGCAGCCAAGAGACAACGGCTAACTATGGCTACACCTTC	CASSQETTANYGYTF
TRBV5-1	few	TRBD1	TRBJ2-6	TGCGCCAGCAGCTGGGACAGACAACCCTCTGGGGCCAACGTCCTGACTTTC	CASSWDRQPSGANVLTF